This T cell receptor beta chain originates from a study of blood T cell repertoires in COVID-19 (dated by TCRdb to the early 2020s). Background on the whole study: The collaborator samples originated in the United States, Italy and Spain and spanned the acute and convalescent phases of COVID-19. The prospective study material was composed of cDNA or gDNA derived from T cells, B-cell-depleted T cells, or PBMCs. Samples came from the ongoing ImmuneRACE study (first 160 participants) plus 1,254 subjects from 6 global collaborators. Where available, HLA class I and class II types were taken from metadata supplied by the sample provider and were not determined by assay-based typing. The repertoires were released in a freely available public database meant as a resource for research on the immune response to SARS-CoV-2. The sample metadata nearly always contained a de-identified subject ID, COVID-19 status, age in years and sex. Deeply sampled blood TCRbeta repertoires from subjects exposed to, actively infected with, or recovered from COVID-19 were included in the dataset.

As regards this clone: Its specific antigen is unknown. It has no much larger one-base neighbor in the sample; base qualities were not kept.

TCRbeta CDR3 regions were amplified from genomic DNA by means of the immunoSEQ Assay, a bias-controlled multiplex PCR. In the original analysis: The number of nucleated cells in each sample was estimated from the amplification of reference gene primers within the assay. To quantify the absolute abundance of each unique TCRbeta CDR3 rearrangement, sequence reads were collapsed and filtered. For each sample, productive Simpson clonality was calculated as the square root of Simpson's diversity index across productive rearrangements. In its TCRdb copy, this immuneACCESS table keeps in-frame sequences only and misses some clones. Where compared with another copy, unresolved V genes explain less than half of these, and the others have no known cause. The DNA gave D and trimming, while V, J and clone size come from that table. The sample table lists about 210,000 clones, around 88% of them with a count of one. The ten top clones hold roughly 1.5% of the sample.

V lost 6 bases and J lost 3 bases; the stretch between them is 17 bases long. Sequences MDHEN (CDR1) and SYDVKM (CDR2) are obtained from the germline V gene. The CDR3 spans 15 residues, from the cysteine through the phenylalanine. The CDR3 DNA has 45 bases and is translated from base 1. General study outcomes and caveats: The amount of clinical and demographic metadata varied by source and participant and was provided uncurated.

The collaborating institutions used their own protocols to collect whole blood in K2EDTA tubes. For TCRbeta analysis, collaborators shipped samples in one of three forms: frozen whole blood, isolated PBMCs, or DNA extracted from either of those sample types. Sample: peripheral blood. This receptor chain uses TRBV28 and TRBJ2-5; matching of 6 bases hints at TRBD2 as the D gene. This clonotype originated in a man between 18 and 35 years old with active or convalescent COVID-19. The CDR3 reads CASRGGSGVEETQYF. DNA sequence: TGTGCCAGCAGGGGTGGTTCGGGAGTAGAAGAGACCCAGTACTTC.